These 3 T cell receptor beta chains were sequenced from one sample in a study of identical twins. TCRdb redid the calling of the 5' RACE reads with MiXCR, one entry per CDR3 protein. The repertoire holds around 480,000 distinct CDR3 sequences, with over 12% as singletons. This same sample was also part of a study on yellow fever vaccine responses in identical twins.

Sequencing was carried out using CD4+ T cells sorted from blood. These receptors all come from a woman aged 18-29 years in good health.

V is TRBV6-1 and J is TRBJ2-5; 12 nucleotides line up with TRBD2. Germline CDR1 MNHNS, CDR2 SASEGT. The CDR3 contains 15 residues. V lost 6 bases to trimming and J lost 5 bases; unmatched junction nucleotides: 7. The CDR3 DNA sequence: TGTGCCAGCAGACGACTAGCGGGAGTGGGCGAGACCCAGTACTTC. Translation gives CASRRLAGVGETQYF.

Only a few counts were recorded for this clonotype. The chain recombines TRBV5-1 with TRBJ2-4, with D possibly matching TRBD2 (5 bases). This CDR3 spans 14 amino acids. CDR1 SGHRS and CDR2 YFSETQ come from the germline V gene. Trimming took off 0 bases at V and 4 bases at J, with 8 bases between the two ends. The CDR3 loop is CASSLDQRKNIQYF. The CDR3 nucleotides are TGCGCCAGCAGCTTGGACCAGCGGAAAAACATTCAGTACTTC.

The V and J genes are TRBV10-3 and TRBJ2-7, with 14 bases aligning to TRBD2. The ends lost 9 bases at V and 0 bases at J; junction bases unmatched: 7. CDR1 and CDR2 from the germline V gene are ENHRY and SYGVKD. The CDR3 runs to 16 residues. The DNA of the CDR3 is TGTGCCATTTCGGGACTAGCGGGGGACCTCTCCTACGAGCAGTACTTC. It encodes CAISGLAGDLSYEQYF.